Sequencing of this T cell receptor beta chain was carried out in a study of OX40 agonist ivuxolimab in advanced cancers. Whole-study results and caveats: At doses 0.1 to 3.0 mg/kg, CD4+ and CD8+ clones expanded. Low levels of normalized T-cell clonal expansion also appeared in some nonresponders.

Patients were excluded for autoimmune disease history or systemic immunosuppression. The CDR3 covers 14 residues. Trimming pared 2 bases from V and 6 bases from J, leaving 13 bases between. From germline, CDR1 is SGHTA and CDR2 FQGNSA. Sequencing used immunoSEQ multiplex PCR; TCRdb keeps in-frame clones, though not all of them. The data hold 55,000 to 85,000 clones, with about 80% observed a single time. As to this clone: Antigen specificity is unknown.

The sequenced sample was CD4+ or CD8+ T cells sorted from blood, obtained in a trial of the OX40 agonist ivuxolimab. The clonotype originates from an adult with an advanced solid tumor such as melanoma, head and neck, liver or kidney cancer. The chain combines TRBV7-2 with TRBJ1-2, with a weak D call TRBD1 (6 bases). CDR3: CASSLSSRGNGYTF. The CDR3 bases are TGTGCCAGCAGCTTAAGCTCCAGGGGAAATGGCTACACCTTC.